This entry lists 16 T cell receptor beta chains sequenced from one sample in a study of T cell changes during pregnancy in multiple sclerosis. The table came from immunoSEQ multiplex PCR; TCRdb's copy has only in-frame clones and leaves some out. The data show 79,000 or so clones, 90% to 95% seen once. The sequencing here drew on CD4+ T cells from peripheral blood mononuclear cells, taken before pregnancy. The source of these receptors is a female donor with multiple sclerosis, enrolled in a pregnancy study.

The rearrangement joins TRBV27 to TRBJ2-7, with unresolved D. Per the germline V gene, CDR1 is MNHEY and CDR2 is SMNVEV (reference sequence). With 3 bases removed from V and 2 bases from J, the gap between germline ends came to 8 bases. The CDR3 length is 13 residues. The CDR3 reads CASSFGFAYEQYF. CDR3 DNA: TGTGCCAGCAGTTTCGGGTTTGCCTACGAGCAGTACTTC.

The chain carries TRBV13 and TRBJ2-3; 9 bases fit TRBD2. Losses at the gene ends were 1 base for V and 7 bases for J; bases not matched to a gene: 12. The CDR3 length is 17 residues. Germline V gene data show CDR1 as PRHDT and CDR2 as FYEKMQ (reference sequence). CDR3 bases: TGTGCCAGCAGCTTAGAAAAAGGCGGGGGGGCCCCAAATACGCAGTATTTT. It codes for CASSLEKGGGAPNTQYF.

The rearrangement uses TRBV7-2 and TRBJ1-4; 8 bases map to TRBD1. With 3 bases clipped from V and 7 bases from J, the junction kept 7 bases outside the gene matches. This CDR3 comprises 15 residues. The germline V gene encodes CDR1 SGHTA and CDR2 FQGNSA. The CDR3 DNA is TGTGCCAGCAGCTTCGAGGGGACAGGAGGTGAAAAACTGTTTTTT. Protein sequence: CASSFEGTGGEKLFF.

The chain is built from TRBV7-9 and TRBJ2-7; no clear D. CDR3 size: 16 residues. Germline CDR1 reads SEHNR; CDR2 reads FQNEAQ (reference sequence). The V gene lost 3 bases and the J gene lost 1 base, with 16 bases spanning the gap. CDR3 protein: CASSFFVGPSSYEQYF. CDR3 nucleotides: TGTGCCAGCAGCTTTTTCGTCGGTCCCTCTTCCTACGAGCAGTACTTC. Together with reference TRBV7-9 and TRBJ2-7, the CDR3 gives the full variable domain: DTGVSQNPRHKITKRGQNVTFRCDPISEHNRLYWYRQTLGQGPEFLTYFQNEAQLEKSRLLSDRFSAERPKGSFSTLEIQRTEQGDSAMYLCASSFFVGPSSYEQYFGPGTRLTVT.

V and J are TRBV6-1 and TRBJ1-4; the D gene is possibly TRBD1 (6 bases). Looked up from germline, CDR1 is MNHNS and CDR2 is SASEGT. This CDR3 is built from 16 residues. V was cut by 1 base and J by 1 base, with 10 bases left in between. CDR3 region: CASSEGLRGTNEKLFF. CDR3 in DNA: TGTGCCAGCAGTGAAGGTCTCAGGGGAACTAATGAAAAACTGTTTTTT.

CDR3 nucleotides: TGTGCCTGGAGTCTAATACTAGCAAGCACAGATACGCAGTATTTT. As protein: CAWSLILASTDTQYF. The rearrangement joins TRBV30 to TRBJ2-3, with D maybe TRBD2 (6 bases). Between the trimmed V and J ends, which lost 2 bases and 0 bases, there was a span of 12 bases. Germline loops: CDR1 GTSNPN, CDR2 SVGIG (reference sequence). This CDR3 region has 15 residues.

The chain has TRBV7-9 and TRBJ2-2; TRBD2 matches 9 bases. Trimming removed 5 bases from V and 1 base from J; junction bases left unmatched: 2. The length of the CDR3 is 15 residues. The germline gives CDR1 SEHNR, CDR2 FQNEAQ (reference sequence). The CDR3 region has the DNA TGTGCCAGCAGCAGAGCGGGGGGGAACACCGGGGAGCTGTTTTTT. Residues: CASSRAGGNTGELFF.

This clone was seen only a few times. V is TRBV5-1 and J is TRBJ1-2; TRBD1 might be the D (5 bases). The germline V and J ends were trimmed by 0 bases and 2 bases, with 5 bases remaining between them. Germline lookup yields CDR1 SGHRS and CDR2 YFSETQ. The CDR3 loop spans 13 amino acids. This CDR3 is CASSLGQNYGYTF. CDR3 DNA sequence: TGCGCCAGCAGCTTGGGACAGAACTATGGCTACACCTTC.

For the CDR3, the DNA is TGTGCCTGGAGCCGGGGGAGGACTAGCGGCTACAATGAGCAGTTCTTC. It yields the protein CAWSRGRTSGYNEQFF. The chain carries TRBV30 and TRBJ2-1, with 10 nucleotides matching TRBD2. The CDR3 runs to 16 residues. V was clipped by 3 bases and J by 3 bases; unmatched bases: 8. Germline values: CDR1 GTSNPN, CDR2 SVGIG (reference sequence). The complete variable domain, with remaining parts taken from reference TRBV30 and TRBJ2-1, reads SQTIHQWPATLVQPVGSPLSLECTVEGTSNPNLYWYRQAAGRGLQLLFYSVGIGQISSEVPQNLSASRPQDRQFILSSKKLLLSDSGFYLCAWSRGRTSGYNEQFFGPGTRLTVL.

This clone was detected once. This chain connects TRBV7-2 to TRBJ1-2; possible D gene TRBD1, 5 bases. CDR1 and CDR2 from the germline V gene are SGHTA and FQGNSA. The ends were cut back, 1 base at V and 3 bases at J, with 6 bases in the middle. The CDR3 runs to 13 residues. The DNA for the CDR3 is TGTGCCAGCAGCTTAGGACAGTACTATGGCTACACCTTC. Its translation: CASSLGQYYGYTF.

The gene calls are TRBV4-2 and TRBJ1-1; tentative D call: TRBD1 (5 bases). The CDR3 is 14 residues long. The V end lost 1 base, the J end lost 5 bases, and 11 bases lay between the germline ends. Germline CDR1 is LGHNA and CDR2 is YNFKEQ. CDR3 sequence reads: CASSQGSGGTEAFF. CDR3 nucleotides: TGTGCCAGCAGCCAAGGGTCGGGGGGGACTGAAGCTTTCTTT.

J is TRBJ1-5 and V is TRBV7-8; TRBD1 matches at 12 bases. CDR3 length equals 16 residues. Per the germline V gene, CDR1 is SGHVS and CDR2 is FQNEAQ. Unmatched junction bases numbered 8, after V lost 5 bases and J lost 6 bases. CDR3 region: CASSGGGTGGFQPQHF. The CDR3 DNA reads TGTGCCAGCAGCGGGGGTGGGACAGGGGGCTTTCAGCCCCAGCATTTT.

The rearrangement links TRBV6-6 to TRBJ1-1; D is uncertain. From germline, CDR1 is MNHNY and CDR2 SVGAGI (reference sequence). The V end was cut by 0 bases, the J end by 0 bases, with 11 bases between. The CDR3 extends over 16 amino acids. CDR3 sequence (DNA): TGTGCCAGCAGTTACTCACTAACACCTCTGAACACTGAAGCTTTCTTT. As protein: CASSYSLTPLNTEAFF.

This chain uses TRBV6-4 with TRBJ2-6; TRBD2 aligns across 8 bases. The CDR3 covers 18 residues. Trimming took 0 bases from V and 0 from J; bases not matched to a gene: 4. The germline V gene encodes CDR1 MRHNA and CDR2 SNTAGT. Here the CDR3 reads CASSDSGGGSSGANVLTF. CDR3 nucleotides: TGTGCCAGCAGTGACTCAGGCGGGGGGAGCTCTGGGGCCAACGTCCTGACTTTC.

V and J are TRBV2 and TRBJ1-3; D gene unclear. Trimming cost V 3 bases and J 0 bases, with 6 bases left between them. CDR1 and CDR2 from the germline V gene are SNHLY and FYNNEI. The CDR3 runs to 14 residues. The CDR3 sequence: CASSDRISGNTIYF. CDR3 DNA sequence: TGTGCCAGCAGTGACAGGATCTCTGGAAACACCATATATTTT.

This chain joins TRBV20-1 and TRBJ1-2; a weak D match, TRBD1 (6 bases). The CDR3 extends over 11 amino acids. In germline, CDR1 is DFQATT, CDR2 SNEGSKA (reference sequence). Trimming left V 1 base short and J 12 bases short, with 12 bases between. This CDR3 is CSARGPRTDTF. As DNA, the CDR3 is TGCAGTGCTAGAGGTCCGAGGACAGACACCTTC.